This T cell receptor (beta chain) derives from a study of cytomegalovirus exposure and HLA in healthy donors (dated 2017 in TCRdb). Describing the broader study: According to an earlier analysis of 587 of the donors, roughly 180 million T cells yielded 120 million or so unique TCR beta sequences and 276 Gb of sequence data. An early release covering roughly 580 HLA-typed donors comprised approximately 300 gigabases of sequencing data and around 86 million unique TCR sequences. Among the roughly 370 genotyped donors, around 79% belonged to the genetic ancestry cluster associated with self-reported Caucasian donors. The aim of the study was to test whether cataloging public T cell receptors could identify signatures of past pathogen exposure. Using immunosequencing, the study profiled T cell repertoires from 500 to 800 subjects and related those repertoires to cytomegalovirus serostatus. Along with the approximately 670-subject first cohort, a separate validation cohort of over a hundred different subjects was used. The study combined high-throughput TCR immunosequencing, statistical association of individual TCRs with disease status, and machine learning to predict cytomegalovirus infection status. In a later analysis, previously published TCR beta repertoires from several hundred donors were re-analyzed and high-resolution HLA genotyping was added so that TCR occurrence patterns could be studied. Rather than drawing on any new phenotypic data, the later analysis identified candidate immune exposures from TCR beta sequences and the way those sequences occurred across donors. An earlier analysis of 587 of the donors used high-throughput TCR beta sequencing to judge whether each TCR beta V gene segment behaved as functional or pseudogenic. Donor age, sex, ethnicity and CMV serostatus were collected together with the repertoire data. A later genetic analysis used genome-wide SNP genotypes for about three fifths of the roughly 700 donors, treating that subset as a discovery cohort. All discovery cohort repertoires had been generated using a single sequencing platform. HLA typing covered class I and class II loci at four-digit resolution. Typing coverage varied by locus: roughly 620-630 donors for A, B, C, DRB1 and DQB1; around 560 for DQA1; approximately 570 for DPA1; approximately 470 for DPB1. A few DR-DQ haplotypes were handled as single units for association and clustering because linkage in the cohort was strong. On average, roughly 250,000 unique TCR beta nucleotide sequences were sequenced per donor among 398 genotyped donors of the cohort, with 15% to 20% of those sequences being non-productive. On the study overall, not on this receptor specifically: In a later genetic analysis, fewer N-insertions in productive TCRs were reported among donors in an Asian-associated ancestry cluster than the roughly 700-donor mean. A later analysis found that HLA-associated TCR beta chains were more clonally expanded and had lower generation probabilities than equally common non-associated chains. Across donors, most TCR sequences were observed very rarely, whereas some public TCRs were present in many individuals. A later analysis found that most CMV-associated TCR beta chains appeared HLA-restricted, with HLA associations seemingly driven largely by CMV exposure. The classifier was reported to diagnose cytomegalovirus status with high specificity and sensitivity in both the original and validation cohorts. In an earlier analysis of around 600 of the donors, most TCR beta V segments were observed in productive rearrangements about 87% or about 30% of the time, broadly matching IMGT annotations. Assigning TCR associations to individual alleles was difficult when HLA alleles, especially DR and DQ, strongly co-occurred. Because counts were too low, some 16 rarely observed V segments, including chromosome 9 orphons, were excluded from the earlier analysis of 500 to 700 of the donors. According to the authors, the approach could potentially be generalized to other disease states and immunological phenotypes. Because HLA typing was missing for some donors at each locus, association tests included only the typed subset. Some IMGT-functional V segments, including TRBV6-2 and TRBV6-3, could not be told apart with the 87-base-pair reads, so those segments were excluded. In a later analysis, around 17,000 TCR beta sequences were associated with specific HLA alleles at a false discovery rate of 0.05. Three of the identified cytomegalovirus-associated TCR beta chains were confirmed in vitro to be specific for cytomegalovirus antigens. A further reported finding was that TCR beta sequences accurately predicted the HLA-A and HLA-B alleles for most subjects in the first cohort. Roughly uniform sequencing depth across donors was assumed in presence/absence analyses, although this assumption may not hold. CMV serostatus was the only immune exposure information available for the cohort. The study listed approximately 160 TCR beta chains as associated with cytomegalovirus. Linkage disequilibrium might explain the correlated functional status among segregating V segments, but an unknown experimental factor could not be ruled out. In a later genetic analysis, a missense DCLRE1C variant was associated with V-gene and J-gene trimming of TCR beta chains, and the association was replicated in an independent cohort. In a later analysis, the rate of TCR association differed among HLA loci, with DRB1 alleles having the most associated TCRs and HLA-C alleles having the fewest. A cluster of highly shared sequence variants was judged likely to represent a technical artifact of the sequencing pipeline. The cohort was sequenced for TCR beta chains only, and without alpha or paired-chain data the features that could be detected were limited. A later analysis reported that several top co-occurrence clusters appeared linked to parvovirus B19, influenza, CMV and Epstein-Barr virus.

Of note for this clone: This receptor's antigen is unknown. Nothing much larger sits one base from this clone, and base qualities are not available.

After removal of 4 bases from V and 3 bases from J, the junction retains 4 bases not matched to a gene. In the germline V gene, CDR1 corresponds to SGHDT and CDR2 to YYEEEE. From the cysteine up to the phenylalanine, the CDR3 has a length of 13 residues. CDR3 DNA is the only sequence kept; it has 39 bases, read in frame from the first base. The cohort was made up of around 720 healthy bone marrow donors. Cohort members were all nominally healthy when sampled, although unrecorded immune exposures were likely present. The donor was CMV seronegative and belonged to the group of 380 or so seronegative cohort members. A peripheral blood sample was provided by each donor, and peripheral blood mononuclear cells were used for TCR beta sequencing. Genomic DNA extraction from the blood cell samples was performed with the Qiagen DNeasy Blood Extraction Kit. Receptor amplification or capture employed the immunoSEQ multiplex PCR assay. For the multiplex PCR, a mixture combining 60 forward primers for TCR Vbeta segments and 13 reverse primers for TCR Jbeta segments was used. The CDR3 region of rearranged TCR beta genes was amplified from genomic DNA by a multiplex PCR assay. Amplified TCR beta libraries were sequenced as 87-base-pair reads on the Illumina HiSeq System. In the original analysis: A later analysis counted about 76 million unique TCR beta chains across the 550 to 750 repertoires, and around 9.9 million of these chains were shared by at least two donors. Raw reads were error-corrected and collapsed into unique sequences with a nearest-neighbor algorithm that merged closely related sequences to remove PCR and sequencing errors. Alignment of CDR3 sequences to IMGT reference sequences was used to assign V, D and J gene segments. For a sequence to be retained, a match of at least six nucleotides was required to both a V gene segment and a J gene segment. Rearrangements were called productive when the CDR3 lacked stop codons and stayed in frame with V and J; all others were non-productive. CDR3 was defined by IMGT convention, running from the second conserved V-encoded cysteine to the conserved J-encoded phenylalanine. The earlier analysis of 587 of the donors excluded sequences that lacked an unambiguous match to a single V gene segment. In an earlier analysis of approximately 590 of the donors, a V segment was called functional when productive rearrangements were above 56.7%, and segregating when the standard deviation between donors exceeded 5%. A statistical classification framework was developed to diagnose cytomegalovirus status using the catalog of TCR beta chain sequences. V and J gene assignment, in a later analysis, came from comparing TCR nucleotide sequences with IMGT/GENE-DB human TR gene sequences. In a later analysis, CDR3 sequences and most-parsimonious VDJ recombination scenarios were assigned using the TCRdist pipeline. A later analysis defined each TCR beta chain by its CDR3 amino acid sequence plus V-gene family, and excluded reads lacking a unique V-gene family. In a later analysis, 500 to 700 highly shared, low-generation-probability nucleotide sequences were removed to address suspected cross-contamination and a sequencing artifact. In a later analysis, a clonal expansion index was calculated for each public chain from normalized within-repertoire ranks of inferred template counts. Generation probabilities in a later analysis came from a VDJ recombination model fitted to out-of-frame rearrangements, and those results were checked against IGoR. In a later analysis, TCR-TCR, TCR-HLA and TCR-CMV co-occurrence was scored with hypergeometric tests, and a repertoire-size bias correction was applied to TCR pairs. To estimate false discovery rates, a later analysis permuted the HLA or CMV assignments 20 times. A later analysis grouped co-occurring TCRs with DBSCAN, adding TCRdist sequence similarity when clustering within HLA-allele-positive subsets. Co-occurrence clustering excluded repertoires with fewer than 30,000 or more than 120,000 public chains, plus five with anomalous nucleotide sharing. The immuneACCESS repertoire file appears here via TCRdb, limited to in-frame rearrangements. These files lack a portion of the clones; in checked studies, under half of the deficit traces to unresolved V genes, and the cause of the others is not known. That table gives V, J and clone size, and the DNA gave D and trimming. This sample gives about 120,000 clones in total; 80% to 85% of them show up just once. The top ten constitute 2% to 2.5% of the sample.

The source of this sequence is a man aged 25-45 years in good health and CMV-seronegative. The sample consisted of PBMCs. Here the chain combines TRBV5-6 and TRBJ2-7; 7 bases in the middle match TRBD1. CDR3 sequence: CASSPDRVYEQYF. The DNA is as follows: TGTGCCAGCAGCCCCGACAGGGTCTACGAGCAGTACTTC.